This T cell receptor (beta chain) was profiled in a study of neurological immune-mediated disorders. The cDNA was synthesized by 5'RACE incorporating 10-nucleotide random UMIs. One entry per CDR3 protein results from TCRdb running MiXCR on the 5' RACE reads. Of 48,000 or so distinct CDR3 sequences listed, 10% are singletons. Germline V lookup: CDR1 SEHNR, CDR2 FQNEAQ (reference sequence). CDR3 size: 19 residues. J lost 0 bases, V lost 6 bases, and 14 bases had no gene match. This clonotype was seen many times. The sample taken for sequencing was PBMCs. The J gene is TRBJ1-2, the V gene TRBV7-9; TRBD1 aligns across 12 bases. This TCR was sampled from a woman aged 40 to 49 with HTLV-1-associated myelopathy (HAM/TSP). CDR3 sequence reads: CASRAPTGTGGKSNYGYTF. Here the CDR3 DNA reads TGTGCCAGCAGAGCACCGACCGGGACAGGGGGCAAATCTAACTATGGCTACACCTTC.